Detailed here is one T cell receptor beta chain. What this receptor recognizes is not known. No clone much larger than this one lies a single base away; base qualities are absent. The immunoSEQ Assay, a bias-controlled multiplex PCR, was used to amplify TCRbeta CDR3 regions from genomic DNA. Under the source paper's analysis protocol: The number of nucleated cells in each sample was estimated by amplification of reference gene primers within the assay. Sequence reads were collapsed and filtered to measure the absolute abundance of every unique TCRbeta CDR3 rearrangement. For each sample, productive Simpson clonality was calculated by taking the square root of Simpson's diversity index across productive rearrangements. The source is immuneACCESS, and TCRdb retained only in-frame sequences with V and J called. Part of the clones is not carried over; for the studies checked, unresolved V genes explain less than half of this, and the remainder is unexplained. From that table come the V and J calls and clone size; the DNA was used to work out D and trimming. Within this sample are about 140,000 clones, with about 80% of them counted one time only. The ten largest clones capture 7.5% to 8.5% of the sample.

From its cysteine to its phenylalanine, the CDR3 spans 15 amino acids. Only the CDR3 DNA stays, 45 bases, in frame from base 1. Based on the germline V gene, the CDR1 and CDR2 sequences are SGHRS and YFSETQ. From V the trimming removes 5 bases and from J it removes 3 bases, while the gene matches leave 8 bases of the junction unaccounted for. Whole blood was collected in K2EDTA tubes by collaborating institutions according to the institutions' own protocols. For TCRbeta analysis, collaborators shipped samples as frozen whole blood, isolated PBMCs, or DNA extracted from either of those sample types. This specimen belongs to a study of blood T cell repertoires in COVID-19 (TCRdb year 2020). Background for the entire study: Samples from collaborators originated in the United States, Italy and Spain and spanned both the acute and convalescent phases of COVID-19. Where HLA class I and class II types were available, the types were taken from metadata supplied by the sample provider, not from assay-based typing. A freely available public database, intended as a resource for researchers studying the immune response to SARS-CoV-2, is where the repertoires were released. Subjects who had been exposed to COVID-19, were actively infected with it, or had recovered from it provided the deeply sampled blood TCRbeta repertoires that made up the dataset. The samples were drawn from two sources: the first 160 participants of the ongoing ImmuneRACE study, and 1,000 to 1,500 subjects contributed by 6 global collaborators. Nearly every sample came with metadata listing a de-identified subject ID, COVID-19 status, age in years and sex. The material from the prospective study consisted of cDNA or gDNA derived from T cells, B-cell-depleted T cells, or PBMCs. The full study reports these points: The quantity of clinical and demographic metadata differed by source and by participant and was supplied without curation.

This receptor was taken from a human donor in a cohort sampled during active COVID-19. This receptor chain uses TRBV5-1 and TRBJ1-1, with 9 central nucleotides matching TRBD1. Sequenced sample: peripheral blood. The CDR3 protein sequence reads: CASSSGQGPYTEAFF. The nucleotide sequence reads TGCGCCAGCAGTTCGGGACAGGGTCCATACACTGAAGCTTTCTTT.